The rows below give T cell receptor beta chains drawn from one sample of a study of T cell responses to AZD1222 COVID-19 vaccine. Clones were read by immunoSEQ multiplex PCR, and TCRdb kept only the in-frame ones, dropping some. The data contain over 150,000 clones, less than 90% of them singletons. This sample comprised peripheral blood, obtained on day 0 of AZD1222 vaccination. Source of these receptors: an adult in good health. CDR3s include the opening cysteine and the closing phenylalanine or tryptophan. The order of the fields is clone size, V gene, J gene, D gene, CDR3 protein, CDR3 DNA. D genes are given only for firm matches. Rows give clone size only sometimes, using once, few, many, or a class for an expanded clone.

once	TRBV18	TRBJ2-1	-	CASSPHGYEQFF	TGTGCCAGCTCACCACACGGGTATGAGCAGTTCTTC
few	TRBV6-5	TRBJ1-5	-	CASSYSNRNQPQHF	TGTGCCAGCAGTTACTCGAACAGGAATCAGCCCCAGCATTTT
-	TRBV11-2	TRBJ2-7	-	CASSLRPYEQYF	TGTGCCAGCAGCTTAAGGCCCTACGAGCAGTACTTC
once	TRBV7-2	TRBJ2-2	TRBD2	CASSLVSGGAVGSTGELFF	TGTGCCAGCAGCTTGGTTAGCGGGGGGGCTGTCGGGAGCACCGGGGAGCTGTTTTTT
-	TRBV7-9	TRBJ2-7	TRBD2	CASSSTGGGAYEQYF	TGTGCCAGCAGCTCCACGGGCGGGGGGGCATACGAGCAGTACTTC
-	TRBV12-3/TRBV12-4	TRBJ2-7	TRBD1	CASSWGQGYEQYF	TGTGCCAGCAGCTGGGGACAGGGCTACGAGCAGTACTTC
-	TRBV6-2/TRBV6-3	TRBJ2-7	-	CASSNSYEQYF	TGTGCCAGCAGTAACTCCTACGAGCAGTACTTC
once	TRBV10-3	TRBJ1-2	TRBD1	CAIRSGQGAGGYTF	TGTGCCATCAGGAGCGGACAGGGGGCGGGCGGCTACACCTTC
-	TRBV15	TRBJ2-3	TRBD2	CATSRDLGLVSSSTDTQYF	TGTGCCACCAGCAGAGATTTGGGACTAGTGAGTTCTAGCACAGATACGCAGTATTTT
-	TRBV5-1	TRBJ2-7	-	CASRLLLESSYEQYF	TGCGCCAGCCGTCTCCTATTGGAGAGCTCCTACGAGCAGTACTTC
-	TRBV4-2	TRBJ1-1	-	CASSQTTGGATEAFF	TGTGCCAGCAGCCAAACTACGGGGGGCGCAACTGAAGCTTTCTTT
-	TRBV9	TRBJ2-1	TRBD2	CASSGRSLAGGNEQFF	TGTGCCAGCAGCGGAAGAAGCCTAGCGGGAGGGAATGAGCAGTTCTTC
-	TRBV9	TRBJ1-4	-	CASSVGSIQGEKLFF	TGTGCCAGCAGCGTAGGGAGTATACAAGGAGAAAAACTGTTTTTT
-	TRBV10-3	TRBJ2-5	TRBD1	CAIRQGATKEIQYF	TGTGCCATCAGGCAGGGGGCTACCAAAGAGATCCAGTACTTC
-	TRBV7-9	TRBJ1-1	-	CASSLYPTGNTEAFF	TGTGCCAGCAGCTTATACCCGACAGGGAACACTGAAGCTTTCTTT
once	TRBV10-3	TRBJ1-2	-	CAISVGPKVSYTF	TGTGCCATCAGTGTAGGGCCGAAAGTCAGCTACACCTTC
-	TRBV28	TRBJ2-7	TRBD1	CASSRDRESYEQYF	TGTGCCAGCAGCCGGGACAGGGAATCCTACGAGCAGTACTTC
-	TRBV9	TRBJ1-1	TRBD1	CASSVGTGEGTEAFF	TGTGCCAGCAGCGTAGGGACAGGGGAGGGCACTGAAGCTTTCTTT
-	TRBV18	TRBJ2-7	-	CASSASRVTAEQYF	TGTGCCAGCTCAGCTAGCAGGGTTACGGCCGAGCAGTACTTC
-	TRBV12-2	TRBJ2-7	-	CASRLGSGGTYEQYF	TGTGCAAGTCGCTTAGGTAGCGGGGGAACCTACGAGCAGTACTTC
-	TRBV5-1	TRBJ2-2	TRBD1	CASSHKRTGGNTGELFF	TGCGCCAGCAGCCACAAGAGGACAGGGGGCAACACCGGGGAGCTGTTTTTT
few	TRBV6-6	TRBJ2-5	-	CASSWSQETQYF	TGTGCCAGCAGTTGGTCCCAAGAGACCCAGTACTTC
-	TRBV28	TRBJ1-4	-	CASSPLGGATNEKLFF	TGTGCCAGCAGTCCCCTCGGTGGGGCAACTAATGAAAAACTGTTTTTT
-	TRBV6-1	TRBJ1-2	-	CASSEASGQNYGYTF	TGTGCCAGCAGTGAAGCTTCCGGACAGAACTATGGCTACACCTTC
-	TRBV7-2	TRBJ2-7	-	CASSLVQGGPYEQYF	TGTGCCAGCAGCTTAGTACAGGGAGGTCCCTACGAGCAGTACTTC
-	TRBV19	TRBJ1-1	-	CASSIGQPINPGNTEAFF	TGTGCCAGTAGTATCGGACAGCCCATTAATCCGGGGAACACTGAAGCTTTCTTT
-	TRBV10-2	TRBJ1-1	TRBD1	CASSELRQGEAFF	TGCGCCAGCAGTGAGTTACGACAGGGTGAAGCTTTCTTT
-	TRBV6-5	TRBJ1-2	-	CASSPAKIDGYTF	TGTGCCAGCAGCCCCGCCAAGATTGACGGCTACACCTTC
few	TRBV4-1	TRBJ2-7	-	CASSQETRDPGEQYF	TGCGCCAGCAGCCAAGAAACCCGGGACCCCGGGGAGCAGTACTTC
few	TRBV19	TRBJ1-1	TRBD1	CASKTGTDYGTEAFF	TGTGCCAGTAAGACCGGGACAGACTACGGCACTGAAGCTTTCTTT
once	TRBV5-4	TRBJ2-7	-	CASSYDRYEQYF	TGTGCCAGCAGTTATGACCGATACGAGCAGTACTTC
-	TRBV19	TRBJ1-1	-	CASSSPRKNMNTEAFF	TGTGCCAGTAGCTCTCCCAGGAAAAATATGAACACTGAAGCTTTCTTT
-	TRBV7-9	TRBJ1-6	TRBD1	CASLGAGQGAFNNSPLHF	TGTGCCAGCTTAGGGGCGGGACAGGGGGCTTTTAATAATTCACCCCTCCACTTT
-	TRBV24-1	TRBJ2-3	-	CATSDLRDTQYF	TGTGCCACCAGTGATTTGAGAGATACGCAGTATTTT
-	TRBV11-3	TRBJ2-5	-	CASSLSQGPQYF	TGTGCCAGCAGCTTGTCCCAGGGTCCCCAGTACTTC
-	TRBV6-1	TRBJ2-4	-	CASSEVRKGDIQYF	TGTGCCAGCAGTGAAGTTCGGAAAGGGGACATTCAGTACTTC
-	TRBV6-5	TRBJ2-2	-	CASREGVTDTGELFF	TGTGCCAGCAGGGAGGGGGTAACGGACACCGGGGAGCTGTTTTTT
-	TRBV18	TRBJ2-7	-	CASSPPSGSTYEQYF	TGTGCCAGCTCACCACCGTCAGGGTCCACCTACGAGCAGTACTTC
-	TRBV5-5	TRBJ2-7	TRBD1	CASSRQGATSTEQYF	TGTGCCAGCAGCCGACAGGGGGCGACATCCACCGAGCAGTACTTC
-	TRBV7-9	TRBJ2-1	-	CASSPLVAGEQFF	TGTGCCAGCAGCCCCCTCGTGGCGGGTGAGCAGTTCTTC
-	TRBV5-6	TRBJ2-2	-	CASSPRSGELFF	TGTGCCAGCAGCCCGAGATCCGGGGAGCTGTTTTTT
-	TRBV6-5	TRBJ1-2	TRBD1	CASSYVTGGRSYGYTF	TGTGCCAGCAGTTACGTTACAGGGGGGAGATCCTATGGCTACACCTTC
-	TRBV7-8	TRBJ1-1	-	CASSLMGPMNTEAFF	TGTGCCAGCAGCTTGATGGGACCGATGAACACTGAAGCTTTCTTT
-	TRBV29-1	TRBJ2-7	-	CSVGLGGGGEQYF	TGCAGCGTTGGGTTGGGGGGTGGAGGCGAGCAGTACTTC
-	TRBV7-2	TRBJ1-2	TRBD1	CASSSGTGANYGYTF	TGTGCCAGCAGCTCCGGGACAGGAGCTAACTATGGCTACACCTTC
-	TRBV25-1	TRBJ2-7	-	CASRGDLSYEQYF	TGTGCCAGCAGGGGGGACCTTTCCTACGAGCAGTACTTC
-	TRBV2	TRBJ1-1	-	CASSDRAALRTEAFF	TGTGCCAGCAGTGATAGGGCAGCACTAAGAACTGAAGCTTTCTTT
-	TRBV7-8	TRBJ2-4	TRBD1	CASSLGPWDRSLNIQYF	TGTGCCAGCAGCTTAGGTCCTTGGGACAGAAGCCTAAACATTCAGTACTTC
-	TRBV15	TRBJ2-7	-	CATSRGGRGPYEQYF	TGTGCCACCAGCAGAGGGGGGCGGGGCCCCTACGAGCAGTACTTC
-	TRBV24-1	TRBJ2-2	-	CATSDPVGGAGTGELFF	TGTGCCACCAGTGACCCCGTCGGAGGGGCGGGCACCGGGGAGCTGTTTTTT
-	TRBV7-2	TRBJ2-2	TRBD1	CASSYRGQDGELFF	TGTGCCAGCAGCTACAGGGGGCAGGACGGGGAGCTGTTTTTT
-	TRBV12-3/TRBV12-4	TRBJ1-1	TRBD1	CASSWTGPEAFF	TGTGCCAGCAGCTGGACAGGGCCTGAAGCTTTCTTT
-	TRBV28	TRBJ2-7	-	CASRSGQGVDEQYF	TGTGCCAGCAGGTCGGGGCAGGGTGTGGACGAGCAGTACTTC
-	TRBV7-2	TRBJ1-4	-	CASSPAGVGREKLFF	TGTGCCAGCAGCCCAGCGGGGGTGGGTAGGGAAAAACTGTTTTTT
-	TRBV19	TRBJ2-6	TRBD1	CASSQGAGANVLTF	TGTGCCAGTAGTCAGGGGGCTGGGGCCAACGTCCTGACTTTC